This T cell receptor beta chain was sequenced in a study of neurological immune-mediated disorders. The table lists this clonotype with a few counts. The CDR3 extends over 17 amino acids. Germline V gene lookup returns CDR1 SEHNR and CDR2 FQNEAQ (reference sequence). The junction had 8 bases not matched to a gene; V was cut back by 4 bases and J by 0 bases. Each CDR3 protein is one row after TCRdb ran MiXCR on the 5' RACE reads. The top ten hold roughly 1.4% of the sample, which has tens of thousands of distinct CDR3 sequences, over 5.5% seen once. The sample taken for sequencing was CD4+ T cells from blood. This clonotype originated in a woman between 18 and 30 years old with multiple sclerosis. This chain joins TRBV7-9 and TRBJ2-1; 8 nucleotides align to TRBD2. This CDR3 reads CASSSRSGGSSYNEQFF. The CDR3 DNA sequence: TGTGCCAGCAGCTCTAGGTCGGGGGGGAGCTCCTACAATGAGCAGTTCTTC.